The rows below give T cell receptor beta chains drawn from one sample of a study of CD8 T cells in Susac syndrome. In TCRdb, the immunoSEQ multiplex PCR reads were re-called with MiXCR into one record per CDR3 protein. The table has about 69,000 distinct CDR3 sequences, approximately 95% seen once; the top ten hold over 0.2%. The sequenced material came from CD8+ T cells from PBMCs. The receptor set was obtained from a human donor in good health. The CDR3 runs from the conserved cysteine through the conserved F or W. The D gene is left open where the match is weak.

V gene,D gene,J gene,CDR3 protein
TRBV4-1,NA,TRBJ1-1,CASSQGGFTEAFF
TRBV2,TRBD1,TRBJ1-5,CASIPTRDRANQPQHF
TRBV7-6,NA,TRBJ2-5,CASSLPKGVQETQYF
TRBV6-5,NA,TRBJ2-5,CASSYSGGETQYF
TRBV6-2/TRBV6-3,NA,TRBJ2-1,CASSPQSYNEQFF
TRBV19,NA,TRBJ1-2,CASSMERQYGYTF
TRBV7-9,TRBD2,TRBJ2-3,CASSLSIAGTDTQYF
TRBV20-1,TRBD1,TRBJ2-2,CSADNTGALTGELFF
TRBV27,NA,TRBJ2-2,CASSTYQDTGELFF
TRBV28,NA,TRBJ1-5,CASSLKVGNQPQHF
TRBV2,NA,TRBJ2-3,CASSEALGSTDTQYF
TRBV12-3/TRBV12-4,NA,TRBJ2-1,CASSGWAGGSYNEQFF
TRBV19,NA,TRBJ2-2,CASSPFRGRDGELFF
TRBV3-1,NA,TRBJ1-4,CASSQDTPGPNEKLFF